The T cell receptor (beta chain) described here comes from a study of blood T cells in healthy people across ages. V shed 2 bases and J shed 11 bases, with 16 bases lying between them. This CDR3 has 13 residues. The germline V gene has CDR1 DFQATT and CDR2 SNEGSKA (reference sequence). Sample-barcoded 5' priming and a J-beta primer mix drove a second PCR of roughly 7 to 11 cycles. Unique molecular identifiers of 12 random nucleotides labeled each cDNA. A single record per CDR3 protein comes from TCRdb applying MiXCR to the 5' RACE reads. This table holds about 650,000 distinct CDR3 sequences, roughly 32% found once. Regarding the study as a whole: A greater number of naive CD4+ cells and higher diversity distinguished long-lived donors from aged donors. With unsorted PBMCs, a conclusive comparison of naive versus antigen-experienced cells was not possible.

This clonotype was counted many times. No antigen is known for it. Isolation recovered at least 6.5 million PBMCs from every sample. This receptor was obtained from an elderly woman in good health. Source material: blood. The chain joins TRBV20-1 to TRBJ1-5; D not certain. CDR3 DNA: TGCAGTGCTAGACGCGTAGACGGGTATTCCCAGCATTTT. It encodes CSARRVDGYSQHF.